The 18 T cell receptor beta chains below were found in one sample sequenced in a study of OX40 agonist ivuxolimab in advanced cancers. Profiling relied on immunoSEQ multiplex PCR, and the TCRdb table lists in-frame clones only, not all of them. The sample lists 45,000 to 65,000 clones; 88% were seen once. The sample consisted of CD4+ or CD8+ T cells sorted from blood, taken in a trial of the OX40 agonist ivuxolimab. These receptors were taken from an adult with an advanced solid tumor such as melanoma, head and neck, liver or kidney cancer.

The chain has TRBV7-6 and TRBJ1-4; 7 bases are shared with TRBD1. Per the germline V gene, CDR1 is SGHVS and CDR2 is FNYEAQ. The length of the CDR3 is 19 residues. V lost 5 bases and J lost 4; bases outside the gene matches: 19. The CDR3 is CASSHPNVGTENYNEKLFF. CDR3 in DNA: TGTGCCAGCAGCCACCCAAACGTCGGGACAGAGAATTATAATGAAAAACTGTTTTTT.

This chain connects TRBV5-1 to TRBJ1-1, with a tentative D call TRBD1 (6 bases). The ends were cut back, 4 bases at V and 6 bases at J, with 22 bases in the middle. Germline values: CDR1 SGHRS, CDR2 YFSETQ. The CDR3 contains 16 residues. The CDR3 protein is CASSPGVGTKSAEAFF. CDR3 in DNA: TGCGCCAGCAGCCCCGGCGTGGGGACAAAATCCGCTGAAGCTTTCTTT.

The V and J genes are TRBV13 and TRBJ2-3; the D gene is possibly TRBD2 (6 bases). This CDR3 has 16 residues. V was cut by 5 bases and J by 0 bases, with 15 bases left in between. Germline CDR1 reads PRHDT; CDR2 reads FYEKMQ (reference sequence). The CDR3 region has the DNA TGTGCCAGCAGCCCCAGGGACTTTTCTAGCACAGATACGCAGTATTTT. This gives the protein CASSPRDFSSTDTQYF.

The chain is built from TRBV6-6 and TRBJ1-4; TRBD1 matches 7 bases. V was clipped by 6 bases and J by 3 bases; unmatched bases: 4. This CDR3 has 14 residues. Germline V gene sequence: CDR1 MNHNY, CDR2 SVGAGI (reference sequence). In DNA form, the CDR3 reads TGTGCCAGCAGCCGGGACAGATCTAATGAAAAACTGTTTTTT. It encodes CASSRDRSNEKLFF.

The chain joins TRBV11-2 to TRBJ2-7; D remains unclear. The CDR3 runs to 13 residues. V was trimmed by 0 bases and J by 1 base, leaving 4 bases between them. CDR1 is SGHAT, CDR2 FQNNGV, per germline. CDR3 loop: CASSLDRSYEQYV. The CDR3 DNA is TGTGCCAGCAGCTTAGACAGATCCTACGAGCAGTACGTC.

The chain's CDR3 is CASSLDLGRLGELFF. CDR3 bases: TGTGCCAGCAGCTTAGATTTAGGCCGGCTCGGGGAGCTGTTTTTT. V is TRBV11-2 and J is TRBJ2-2; D remains unclear. Trimming took 0 bases from V and 7 from J, leaving 12 bases between them. The CDR3 runs 15 residues. Germline loops: CDR1 SGHAT, CDR2 FQNNGV.

The rearrangement uses TRBV9 and TRBJ2-6; 8 bases fit TRBD1. CDR3 size: 15 residues. The V and J ends lost 4 bases and 4 bases, in that order; junction bases with no gene match: 4. The V gene's germline CDR1 is SGDLS and CDR2 YYNGEE. The CDR3 DNA reads TGTGCCAGCAGCCCACAGGGGGTGGGGGCCAACGTCCTGACTTTC. Translation gives CASSPQGVGANVLTF.

The chain uses TRBV5-6 and TRBJ2-2; D gene uncertain. CDR3 length equals 11 residues. V lost 2 bases to trimming and J lost 6 bases, with 2 bases between them. CDR1 and CDR2 from the germline V gene are SGHDT and YYEEEE. The CDR3 region is CASSLSGELFF. DNA of the CDR3: TGTGCCAGCAGCTTATCCGGGGAGCTGTTTTTT.

The V and J genes are TRBV5-4 and TRBJ2-1; no reliable D call. Trimming stripped 2 bases from V and 6 bases from J, with 3 bases between. The CDR3 has 11 residues. Germline loops: CDR1 SGHNT, CDR2 YYREEE (reference sequence). The CDR3 DNA is TGTGCCAGCAGCTTTGTCAATGAGCAGTTCTTC. Its translation: CASSFVNEQFF.

The rearrangement links TRBV6-1 to TRBJ2-1, with 8 bases fitting TRBD2. Germline assignment: CDR1 MNHNS and CDR2 SASEGT. There are 16 residues in the CDR3. Trimming removed 3 bases from V and 0 bases from J; junction bases left unmatched: 4. The CDR3 DNA reads TGTGCCAGCAGTGACTTAGCGGGGAGCTCCTACAATGAGCAGTTCTTC. Translated: CASSDLAGSSYNEQFF.

The CDR3 reads CASSSSLGVDEKLFF. CDR3 bases: TGTGCCAGCAGTTCCAGCCTAGGGGTGGATGAAAAACTGTTTTTT. The rearrangement uses TRBV28 and TRBJ1-4; weak D call: TRBD1 (5 bases). Germline CDR1 is MDHEN and CDR2 is SYDVKM. The V and J ends lost 4 bases and 6 bases respectively, with 15 bases between them. This CDR3 region has 15 residues.

The chain combines TRBV7-8 with TRBJ1-2; no reliable D call. The germline gives CDR1 SGHVS, CDR2 FQNEAQ. The CDR3 runs 15 residues. Trimming left V 0 bases short and J 4 bases short, with 12 bases between. CDR3 region: CASSLAIVGAYGYTF. CDR3 DNA: TGTGCCAGCAGCTTAGCGATTGTCGGCGCCTATGGCTACACCTTC.

This clone was counted a few times. V is TRBV4-3 and J is TRBJ1-4; 8 bases are shared with TRBD1. V gave up 5 bases and J gave up 7 bases; unmatched junction bases: 6. Germline values: CDR1 LGHNA, CDR2 YSLEER. The CDR3 sequence is 14 residues long. Here the CDR3 DNA reads TGCGCCAGCAGCTTACAGGGGGAGAGTGAAAAACTGTTTTTT. Amino acid sequence: CASSLQGESEKLFF.

The chain carries TRBV4-1 and TRBJ1-1, with D tentatively TRBD1 (6 bases). CDR1 and CDR2 from the germline V gene are MGHRA and YSYEKL. V was clipped by 1 base and J by 2 bases, with 8 bases between them. The CDR3 length is 14 residues. The DNA of the CDR3 is TGCGCCAGCAGCCAAGTGACAGGTAACACTGAAGCTTTCTTT. Amino acid sequence: CASSQVTGNTEAFF.

The V call is TRBV10-3, the J call TRBJ1-5, with no clear D. Trimming took off 2 bases at V and 6 bases at J, with 11 bases between the two ends. The CDR3 extends over 14 amino acids. Looked up from germline, CDR1 is ENHRY and CDR2 is SYGVKD. In nucleotides, the CDR3 is TGTGCCATCAGTGAGGTGGCCGATGGTCAGCCCCAGCATTTT. Amino acid sequence: CAISEVADGQPQHF.

This sequence joins TRBV19 and TRBJ2-1, with 15 positions matching TRBD2. V lost 3 bases to trimming and J lost 2 bases; unmatched junction nucleotides: 2. CDR1 and CDR2 from the germline V gene are LNHDA and SQIVND (reference sequence). The CDR3 extends over 17 amino acids. The CDR3 nucleotides are TGTGCCAGTAGTATCCGGACTAGCGGGAGGGCCTACAATGAGCAGTTCTTC. This translates into CASSIRTSGRAYNEQFF.

This clone counts as medium-sized. V usage is TRBV5-1 and J usage is TRBJ2-7, with a weak D call TRBD1 (5 bases). This CDR3 has 14 amino acids. Germline V gene sequence: CDR1 SGHRS, CDR2 YFSETQ. V was pared by 0 bases and J by 4 bases, with 11 bases between. This CDR3 reads CASSLAQGWYEQYF. For the CDR3, the DNA is TGCGCCAGCAGCTTGGCTCAGGGATGGTACGAGCAGTACTTC. Combining the CDR3 with reference TRBV5-1 and TRBJ2-7 gives the whole variable domain KAGVTQTPRYLIKTRGQQVTLSCSPISGHRSVSWYQQTPGQGLQFLFEYFSETQRNKGNFPGRFSGRQFSNSRSEMNVSTLELGDSALYLCASSLAQGWYEQYFGPGTRLTVT.

There are a few counts of this clone. V gene TRBV11-2 combines with J gene TRBJ2-3, with 9 bases aligning to TRBD2. With 2 bases clipped from V and 0 bases from J, the junction kept 9 bases outside the gene matches. Germline loops: CDR1 SGHAT, CDR2 FQNNGV. The CDR3 runs to 18 residues. Here the CDR3 reads CASSLFGSSGTSTDTQYF. CDR3 DNA: TGTGCCAGCAGCTTATTCGGGTCTAGCGGGACTAGCACAGATACGCAGTATTTT.